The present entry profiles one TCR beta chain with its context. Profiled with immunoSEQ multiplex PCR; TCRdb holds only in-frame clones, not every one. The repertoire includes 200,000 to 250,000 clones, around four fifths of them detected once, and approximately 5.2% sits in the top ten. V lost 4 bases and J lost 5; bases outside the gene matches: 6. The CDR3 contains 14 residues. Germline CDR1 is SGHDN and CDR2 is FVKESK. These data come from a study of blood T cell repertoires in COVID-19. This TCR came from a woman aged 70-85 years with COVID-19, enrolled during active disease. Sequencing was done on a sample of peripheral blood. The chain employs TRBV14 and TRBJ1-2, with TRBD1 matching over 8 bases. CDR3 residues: CASSPPGQEYGYTF. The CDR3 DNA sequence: TGTGCCAGCAGCCCGCCGGGACAGGAATATGGCTACACCTTC.